A selection of T cell receptor beta chains follows, all from one sample in a study of blood T cell repertoires in COVID-19. Clones were read by immunoSEQ multiplex PCR, and TCRdb kept only the in-frame ones, dropping some. In the table there are some 83,000 clones, about 82% of which are singletons. The sequencing sample was made of peripheral blood. The receptor set was obtained from a man aged 50 or older with active COVID-19. CDR3s include the opening cysteine and the closing phenylalanine or tryptophan. D genes are given only for firm matches. Clone size is not always given. Where it is, it says once, few, many or a class for expanded clones.

J gene: TRBJ2-1; clone size: -; V gene: TRBV14; CDR3 length: 18; D gene: TRBD2; CDR3 DNA: TGTGCCAGCAGCCATCCCCCCCCGACTAGCGGGGCGGGATACGAGCAGTTCTTC; CDR3 protein: CASSHPPPTSGAGYEQFF
J gene: TRBJ2-5; clone size: -; V gene: TRBV28; CDR3 length: 12; D gene: -; CDR3 DNA: TGTGCCAGCAGTTTAGCTCGGGAGACCCAGTACTTC; CDR3 protein: CASSLARETQYF
J gene: TRBJ2-7; clone size: once; V gene: TRBV5-1; CDR3 length: 14; D gene: -; CDR3 DNA: TGCGCCAGCGCATTGACCGGACAGTCCTACGAGCAGTACTTC; CDR3 protein: CASALTGQSYEQYF
J gene: TRBJ1-4; clone size: -; V gene: TRBV19; CDR3 length: 15; D gene: TRBD1; CDR3 DNA: TGTGCCAGCGTTAACAGGGGGACGGGTAATGAAAAACTGTTTTTT; CDR3 protein: CASVNRGTGNEKLFF
J gene: TRBJ1-2; clone size: -; V gene: TRBV9; CDR3 length: 15; D gene: -; CDR3 DNA: TGTGCCAGCAGCGTAGATGAGACTCTCCTATATGGCTACACCTTC; CDR3 protein: CASSVDETLLYGYTF
J gene: TRBJ1-1; clone size: -; V gene: TRBV5-5; CDR3 length: 15; D gene: -; CDR3 DNA: TGTGCCAGCAGCTGGGCCGGGACAACAGCCCCTGAAGCTTTCTTT; CDR3 protein: CASSWAGTTAPEAFF
J gene: TRBJ2-3; clone size: -; V gene: TRBV10-3; CDR3 length: 14; D gene: -; CDR3 DNA: TGTGCCATCAGTTTATCGGGGTCCGAAGATACGCAGTATTTT; CDR3 protein: CAISLSGSEDTQYF
J gene: TRBJ1-3; clone size: -; V gene: TRBV19; CDR3 length: 16; D gene: -; CDR3 DNA: TGTGCCAGTAGAGACCTGAAACAGGGAAATGGAAACACCATATATTTT; CDR3 protein: CASRDLKQGNGNTIYF
J gene: TRBJ1-2; clone size: -; V gene: TRBV29-1; CDR3 length: 15; D gene: TRBD1; CDR3 DNA: TGCAGCGTGAACCAGAGGACAGGGGGCATCTATGGCTACACCTTC; CDR3 protein: CSVNQRTGGIYGYTF
J gene: TRBJ2-7; clone size: -; V gene: TRBV28; CDR3 length: 15; D gene: -; CDR3 DNA: TGTGCCAGCAGTTTTCTGGCAGGGGTCTTATACGAGCAGTACTTC; CDR3 protein: CASSFLAGVLYEQYF
J gene: TRBJ2-3; clone size: -; V gene: TRBV3-1/TRBV3-2; CDR3 length: 16; D gene: TRBD2; CDR3 DNA: TGTGCCAGCAGCCAAGAGGGAGGGAGGAGCACAGATACGCAGTATTTT; CDR3 protein: CASSQEGGRSTDTQYF
J gene: TRBJ2-7; clone size: -; V gene: TRBV4-3; CDR3 length: 14; D gene: -; CDR3 DNA: TGCGCCAGCAGCCAAGACCGGGAATCCTACGAGCAGTACTTC; CDR3 protein: CASSQDRESYEQYF
J gene: TRBJ2-2; clone size: -; V gene: TRBV7-2; CDR3 length: 16; D gene: TRBD2; CDR3 DNA: TGTGCCAGCAGCTTAGATCGGGGGGTGGGAACCGGGGAGCTGTTTTTT; CDR3 protein: CASSLDRGVGTGELFF
J gene: TRBJ1-2; clone size: -; V gene: TRBV30; CDR3 length: 15; D gene: -; CDR3 DNA: TGTGCCTGGAGTGCCAACAGGGTGGCTAACTATGGCTACACCTTC; CDR3 protein: CAWSANRVANYGYTF
J gene: TRBJ2-1; clone size: -; V gene: TRBV7-6; CDR3 length: 15; D gene: TRBD1; CDR3 DNA: TGTGCCAGCAGCTCCGGGACAGGCTCCTACAATGAGCAGTTCTTC; CDR3 protein: CASSSGTGSYNEQFF
J gene: TRBJ2-1; clone size: -; V gene: TRBV3-1/TRBV3-2; CDR3 length: 16; D gene: TRBD2; CDR3 DNA: TGTGCCAGCAGCCAAACTTTAGCGGGAGGACTGAATGAGCAGTTCTTC; CDR3 protein: CASSQTLAGGLNEQFF
J gene: TRBJ1-3; clone size: -; V gene: TRBV9; CDR3 length: 17; D gene: -; CDR3 DNA: TGTGCCAGCAGCCCCGAGGACAAGTTTTACTCTGGAAACACCATATATTTT; CDR3 protein: CASSPEDKFYSGNTIYF
J gene: TRBJ2-5; clone size: -; V gene: TRBV4-2; CDR3 length: 19; D gene: TRBD2; CDR3 DNA: TGTGCCAGCAGCCAAGATCCGGGGACTAGCGGGATTTCGTGGGAGACCCAGTACTTC; CDR3 protein: CASSQDPGTSGISWETQYF
J gene: TRBJ2-7; clone size: once; V gene: TRBV28; CDR3 length: 15; D gene: TRBD2; CDR3 DNA: TGTGCCAGCAGTTTGGGGACTAGCGGGAGCCACGAGCAGTACTTC; CDR3 protein: CASSLGTSGSHEQYF
J gene: TRBJ2-7; clone size: -; V gene: TRBV14; CDR3 length: 15; D gene: TRBD2; CDR3 DNA: TGTGCCAGCAGCCCTTCCGACCTAGCGGTCCACGAGCAGTACTTC; CDR3 protein: CASSPSDLAVHEQYF
J gene: TRBJ2-5; clone size: -; V gene: TRBV7-7; CDR3 length: 13; D gene: -; CDR3 DNA: TGTGCCAGCAGCTTAGATACAACAGAGACCCAGTACTTC; CDR3 protein: CASSLDTTETQYF
J gene: TRBJ1-1; clone size: -; V gene: TRBV29-1; CDR3 length: 11; D gene: TRBD1; CDR3 DNA: TGCAGCGGGGGACAGGGGAATGAAGCTTTCTTT; CDR3 protein: CSGGQGNEAFF
J gene: TRBJ1-2; clone size: once; V gene: TRBV29-1; CDR3 length: 12; D gene: TRBD1; CDR3 DNA: TGCAGCGTTGGGGACAGGGGTTATGGCTACACCTTC; CDR3 protein: CSVGDRGYGYTF
J gene: TRBJ1-1; clone size: -; V gene: TRBV6-1; CDR3 length: 15; D gene: -; CDR3 DNA: TGTGCCAGCAGTGAACTCGGGATGTCCCCCACTGAAGCTTTCTTT; CDR3 protein: CASSELGMSPTEAFF
J gene: TRBJ1-4; clone size: -; V gene: TRBV15; CDR3 length: 14; D gene: -; CDR3 DNA: TGTGCCACCAGCAGAGATCGAGGCAGTGAAAAACTGTTTTTT; CDR3 protein: CATSRDRGSEKLFF
J gene: TRBJ2-7; clone size: -; V gene: TRBV7-2; CDR3 length: 12; D gene: -; CDR3 DNA: TGTGCCAGCAGATCCGGGACCTACGAGCAGTACTTC; CDR3 protein: CASRSGTYEQYF
J gene: TRBJ1-1; clone size: -; V gene: TRBV5-1; CDR3 length: 13; D gene: TRBD1; CDR3 DNA: TGCGCCAGCAGCCAGGACAGGGTTACTGAAGCTTTCTTT; CDR3 protein: CASSQDRVTEAFF
J gene: TRBJ2-7; clone size: -; V gene: TRBV2; CDR3 length: 13; D gene: TRBD1; CDR3 DNA: TGTGCCATCGTCGGGACAGGGGGCAGCGAGCAGTACTTC; CDR3 protein: CAIVGTGGSEQYF
J gene: TRBJ2-7; clone size: once; V gene: TRBV5-5; CDR3 length: 15; D gene: TRBD2; CDR3 DNA: TGTGCCAGCAGCTTATTCGGGAGGGCCGGGTACGAGCAGTACTTC; CDR3 protein: CASSLFGRAGYEQYF
J gene: TRBJ1-4; clone size: -; V gene: TRBV7-8; CDR3 length: 14; D gene: TRBD1; CDR3 DNA: TGTGCCAGCAGCCGAGACAGGGGCGGGGAAAAACTGTTTTTT; CDR3 protein: CASSRDRGGEKLFF
J gene: TRBJ2-3; clone size: few; V gene: TRBV28; CDR3 length: 14; D gene: TRBD2; CDR3 DNA: TGTGCCAGCAGCCTTATGGCTACGGGAGGAACGCAGTATTTT; CDR3 protein: CASSLMATGGTQYF
J gene: TRBJ1-5; clone size: -; V gene: TRBV9; CDR3 length: 16; D gene: TRBD1; CDR3 DNA: TGTGCCAGCAGCGTGAGGAGGGACAGGGGGCCTCAGCCCCAGCATTTT; CDR3 protein: CASSVRRDRGPQPQHF
J gene: TRBJ2-3; clone size: -; V gene: TRBV3-1/TRBV3-2; CDR3 length: 15; D gene: TRBD2; CDR3 DNA: TGTGCCAGCAGCCCTAGCGGACTAGCAGCAGATACGCAGTATTTT; CDR3 protein: CASSPSGLAADTQYF
J gene: TRBJ2-2; clone size: -; V gene: TRBV25-1; CDR3 length: 16; D gene: TRBD1; CDR3 DNA: TGTGCCAGCAGTGAGTGGGGACAGGCGGACACCGGGGAGCTGTTTTTT; CDR3 protein: CASSEWGQADTGELFF
J gene: TRBJ2-2; clone size: -; V gene: TRBV27; CDR3 length: 12; D gene: -; CDR3 DNA: TGTGCCAGCAGTGCAGGGTGGGGGGAGCTGTTTTTT; CDR3 protein: CASSAGWGELFF
J gene: TRBJ2-4; clone size: -; V gene: TRBV15; CDR3 length: 20; D gene: TRBD2; CDR3 DNA: TGTGCCACCAGCAGAGATCTCTTTAGCGGGAGGGCGGGAGCCAAAAACATTCAGTACTTC; CDR3 protein: CATSRDLFSGRAGAKNIQYF
J gene: TRBJ2-2; clone size: -; V gene: TRBV27; CDR3 length: 17; D gene: TRBD2; CDR3 DNA: TGTGCCAGCAGTTTAGGGACTAGCGGGAGCATGACCGGGGAGCTGTTTTTT; CDR3 protein: CASSLGTSGSMTGELFF
J gene: TRBJ1-1; clone size: -; V gene: TRBV28; CDR3 length: 15; D gene: -; CDR3 DNA: TGTGCCAGCAGCCCCCAGGGCCTCGAGGACACTGAAGCTTTCTTT; CDR3 protein: CASSPQGLEDTEAFF
J gene: TRBJ2-7; clone size: -; V gene: TRBV15; CDR3 length: 14; D gene: TRBD1; CDR3 DNA: TGTGCCACCAGCACCGGGACAGGGTACTACGAGCAGTACTTC; CDR3 protein: CATSTGTGYYEQYF
J gene: TRBJ2-3; clone size: -; V gene: TRBV9; CDR3 length: 15; D gene: -; CDR3 DNA: TGTGCCAGCAGCGTAGAAAGCGGGAGCACAGATACGCAGTATTTT; CDR3 protein: CASSVESGSTDTQYF
J gene: TRBJ2-3; clone size: -; V gene: TRBV5-5; CDR3 length: 13; D gene: TRBD1; CDR3 DNA: TGTGCCAGCAGCTACAGGGGGGCAGATACGCAGTATTTT; CDR3 protein: CASSYRGADTQYF
J gene: TRBJ1-3; clone size: -; V gene: TRBV5-1; CDR3 length: 14; D gene: -; CDR3 DNA: TGCGCCAGCAGCTCGGGACAAACTGGAAACACCATATATTTT; CDR3 protein: CASSSGQTGNTIYF
J gene: TRBJ2-3; clone size: -; V gene: TRBV6-2/TRBV6-3; CDR3 length: 16; D gene: -; CDR3 DNA: TGTGCCAGCAGTTCACAGGGACACCGGAGCACAGATACGCAGTATTTT; CDR3 protein: CASSSQGHRSTDTQYF